This TCR beta chain was sequenced in a study of molecular identifiers for immune sequencing clone quantification (dated by TCRdb to between 2018 and 2020). Study-wide context: For a replicate experiment, RNA from approximately 20,000 or 100,000 naive CD8 T cells was divided into five aliquots, and four of the five aliquots were sequenced. This methods study used CD8 T cells to benchmark TCR RNA copy counting and molecular-identifier clustering-based TCR repertoire sequencing (MIDCIRS). What the work shows at the level of the full study, not this receptor alone: In CMV-specific effector cells, over 99% of molecules were held by clones above 20 RNA copies, whereas under 1% of molecules were held by such clones in naive cells. Naive libraries contained spiked-in Jurkat TCR RNA (approximately 10 copies' worth), which is not part of the donor repertoire. A single cell's worth of spiked-in Jurkat TCR RNA was reported detectable even among one million naive CD8 T cells. Highly expanded clone sizes could be underestimated if identical TCR molecules share a barcode. Without barcode sub-clustering, chimeric consensus sequences inflated TCR diversity; chimeras reached as high as 47%. Approximately 3 recovered TCR RNA copies per cell were obtained by modeling, versus about 9 by digital PCR, implying a capture efficiency of about 30%.

This clonotype turned up a few times. The antigen it recognizes is unknown. No base quality values were provided; no much bigger clone lies one nucleotide off. Libraries were built with PCR. Sequencing instrument: Illumina HiSeq 4000. Bulk TCR libraries were made following a previously described method, with the TCR primers given in Table S5. Purification of total RNA was performed with the Qiagen AllPrep DNA/RNA kit. Before analysis, reads from multiple sequencing runs of the same library were pooled. Per the original workflow: Reads were retained only if their TCR constant sequence matched exactly, and those retained reads were trimmed to 150 nt and grouped according to their 12-nt molecular barcodes. Reads within each barcode group were sub-clustered using a 15% Levenshtein threshold, and quality-weighted consensus sequences were constructed for each RNA molecule. Non-functional sequences were discarded, and so were lower-count sequences lying one edit away from another sequence. Barcode sub-clusters with fewer than 20% of the maximum read count were removed, based on fitting two negative binomial distributions. Using fastp at Q25 and MiXCR, TCRdb reprocessed the public reads and kept productive beta chains. One record per CDR3 amino acid sequence lists the most common genes and DNA. TCRdb assigned the V and J calls; the authors' analysis was not used. In all, the sample holds about half a million distinct CDR3 sequences, and around a fifth of those were seen once. Of the sample, about 0.8% falls within the top ten clones.

Including the terminal cysteine and phenylalanine, the CDR3 comprises 14 residues. The kept DNA is CDR3 alone, 42 bases in frame from the first base. V lost 3 bases and J lost 7 bases, and the count of bases not matched to a germline gene is 7. CDR1 and CDR2 were assigned from the germline V gene (reference sequence) as LNHDA and SQIVND. Naive CD8 T cell libraries were made from about 21,000 to 970,000 sorted cells using 10%, 30% or 50% of purified RNA. Naive CD8 T cells, defined as CD8+CD4-CCR7+CD45RA+, were FACS-sorted into RLT Plus buffer on a BD FACSAria II. Roughly ten TCR copies' worth of Jurkat RNA were spiked into roughly 20,000-1,000,000 naive CD8 T cell samples to test detection sensitivity. CD8 T cells were enriched using RosetteSep CD8+ T Cell Enrichment Cocktail and Ficoll-Paque, and the enriched cells then underwent ACK red cell lysis.

The source is a human donor in good health. Some libraries in this study had Jurkat cell RNA spiked in. This sequence uses TRBV19 and TRBJ2-7; TRBD2 fits 9 bases in the junction. Sequenced input: naive CD8+ T cells from blood, with Jurkat cell RNA spiked in. Reading the label with the study, this specimen's cell subset or site is: FACS-sorted CD8+CD4-CCR7+CD45RA+ naive T cells. The DNA sequence is TGTGCCAGTAGTATTGTCGGACTAGCGAATGAGCAGTACTTC. This codes for CASSIVGLANEQYF.